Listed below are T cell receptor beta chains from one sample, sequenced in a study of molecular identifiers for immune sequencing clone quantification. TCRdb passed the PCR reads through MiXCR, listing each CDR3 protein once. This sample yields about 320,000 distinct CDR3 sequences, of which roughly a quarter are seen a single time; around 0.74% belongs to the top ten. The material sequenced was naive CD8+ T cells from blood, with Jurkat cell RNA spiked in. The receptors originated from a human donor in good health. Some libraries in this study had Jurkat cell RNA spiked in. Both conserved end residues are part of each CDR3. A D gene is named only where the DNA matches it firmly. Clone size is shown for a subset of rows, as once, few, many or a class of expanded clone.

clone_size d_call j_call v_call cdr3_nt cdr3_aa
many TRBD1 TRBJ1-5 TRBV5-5 TGTGCCAGCAGCCGGACAGGGGGAGCCAATCAGCCCCAGCATTTT CASSRTGGANQPQHF
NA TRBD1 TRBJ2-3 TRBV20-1 TGCAGTGCTAGAGATCGAGGAGGGACAGGGCTAGATACGCAGTATTTT CSARDRGGTGLDTQYF
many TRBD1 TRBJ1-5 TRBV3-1 TGTGCCAGCAGCCAAGGACAGGGAGGTAGCAATCAGCCCCAGCATTTT CASSQGQGGSNQPQHF
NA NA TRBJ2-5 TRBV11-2 TGTGCCAGCAGCCCTAGTTCGTCCTACGCGCAGTACTTC CASSPSSSYAQYF
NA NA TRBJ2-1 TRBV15 TGTGCCACCAGCAGAGATGCATCAACGATCAGCTCCTACAATGAGCAGTTCTTC CATSRDASTISSYNEQFF
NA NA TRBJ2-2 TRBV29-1 TGCAGCGTTGTGTGGACCGGGGAGCCGTTTTTT CSVVWTGEPFF
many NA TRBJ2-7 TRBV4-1 TGCGCCAGCAGCCTAACCCCAGGTCGCGAGCAGTACTTC CASSLTPGREQYF
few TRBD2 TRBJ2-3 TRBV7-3 TGTGCCAGCAGCCCGACTAGCGGCTACACAGATACGCAGTATTTT CASSPTSGYTDTQYF
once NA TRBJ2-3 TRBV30 TGTGCCTGGAGTAGCTACACCTCTAGCGCAGATACGCAGTATTTT CAWSSYTSSADTQYF
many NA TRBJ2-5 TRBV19 TGTGCCAGTAGTATAGTTGACCAAGAGACCCAGTACTTC CASSIVDQETQYF
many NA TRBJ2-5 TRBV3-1 TGTGCCAGCAGCGTGGGGGCCCAAGAGACCCAGTACTTC CASSVGAQETQYF
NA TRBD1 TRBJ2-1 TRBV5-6 TGTGCCAGCAGAGACGCCACAGGGGTAACCTCCTACAATGAGCAGTTCTTC CASRDATGVTSYNEQFF
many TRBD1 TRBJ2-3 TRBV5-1 TGCGCCAGCAGCTCCTACTCAACAGGGGCGGGAGATACGCAGTATTTT CASSSYSTGAGDTQYF
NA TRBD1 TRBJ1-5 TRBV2 TGTGCCAGCAGTGATCGTACAGGGGATCAGCCCCAGCATTTT CASSDRTGDQPQHF
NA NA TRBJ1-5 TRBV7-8 TGTGCCAGCAGCGTACAAAGGGTTGGAAATCAGCCCCAGCATTTT CASSVQRVGNQPQHF
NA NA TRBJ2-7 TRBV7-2 TGTGCCAGCAGCCTCAGTTGGGACGGAGCAGGAGCGCAGTACTTC CASSLSWDGAGAQYF
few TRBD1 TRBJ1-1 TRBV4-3 TGCGCCAGCAGCCAAGTTGGGACAGGGTACACTGAAGCTTTCTTT CASSQVGTGYTEAFF
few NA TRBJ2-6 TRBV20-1 TGCAGTGCTAGAGAGGAGGACAGTGCCCTCTGGTATGGGGCCAACGTCCTGACTTTC CSAREEDSALWYGANVLTF
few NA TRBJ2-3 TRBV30 TGTGCCTGGAGTGTAGGGGCAGGCAGGAATACGCAGTATTTT CAWSVGAGRNTQYF
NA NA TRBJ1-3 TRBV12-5 TGTGCTAGTGGTGATCTATTGGCGGGAAACACCATACATTTT CASGDLLAGNTIHF
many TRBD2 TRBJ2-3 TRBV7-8 TGTGCCAGCAGCTGGACTAGCGGGAGACCAGATACGCAGTATTTT CASSWTSGRPDTQYF
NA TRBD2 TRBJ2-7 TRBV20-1 TGCAGTGCTTCTAGCGGGGGGCCTTCCTACGAGCAGTACTTC CSASSGGPSYEQYF
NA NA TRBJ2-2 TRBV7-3 TGTGCCAGCAGCTCATGGGGACAAAACCCCGGGGAGCTGTTTTTT CASSSWGQNPGELFF
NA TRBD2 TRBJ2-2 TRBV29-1 TGCAGCGTCGCTACTAGCGGTGCGCACCCCGGGGAGCTGTTTTTT CSVATSGAHPGELFF
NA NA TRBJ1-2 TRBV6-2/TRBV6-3 TGTGCCAGCAGTTTCGGACGGGTCTATGGCTACACCTTC CASSFGRVYGYTF
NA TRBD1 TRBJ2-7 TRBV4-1 TGCGCCAGCAGCCAATCCCGGGACAGCGCCCTTTACGAGCAGTACTTC CASSQSRDSALYEQYF
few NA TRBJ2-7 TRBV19 TGTGCCACGTCGGTGAGCTCCTACGAGCAGTACTTC CATSVSSYEQYF
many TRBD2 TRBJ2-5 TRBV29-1 TGCAGCGTTACTAGCGGGAGGGCCTTGGAGGAGACCCAGTACTTC CSVTSGRALEETQYF
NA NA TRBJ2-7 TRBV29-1 TGCAGCGTCGTTAAGTGTCATGCCTACGAGCAGTACTTC CSVVKCHAYEQYF
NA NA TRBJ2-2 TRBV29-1 TGCAGCGTGGTTCCCAACACCGGGGAGCTGTTTTTT CSVVPNTGELFF
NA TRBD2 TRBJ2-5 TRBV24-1 TGTGCCACCAGTGACAGCGGACTAGCGGGTCGGTTATTGGAGACCCAGTACTTC CATSDSGLAGRLLETQYF
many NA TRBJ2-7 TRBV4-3 TGCGCCAGCAGCCAAGGCCAGAGCTCCTACGAGCAGTACTTC CASSQGQSSYEQYF
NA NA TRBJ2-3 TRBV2 TGTGCCAGCAGTGAAGTCATAGCAGGGGCATATACGCAGTATTTT CASSEVIAGAYTQYF